This is a list of T cell receptor beta chains from one sample in a study of cytomegalovirus exposure and HLA in healthy donors. Measured with immunoSEQ multiplex PCR; TCRdb has only the in-frame clones, and not every one. This table holds about 300,000 clones, 80% to 90% found once. The sequencing sample was made of PBMCs. These receptors originate from a man in his forties in good health and CMV-seropositive. Both conserved end residues are part of each CDR3. Fields, in order: CDR3 DNA, CDR3 protein, J gene, D gene, clone size, V gene. D genes are given only for firm matches. Expanded clones are given a class, and other clones once, few, many or no size at all.

CDR3nt: TGCGCCAGCAGCCCGGACGGGACAGACAATCAGCCCCAGCATTTT
CDR3aa: CASSPDGTDNQPQHF
j_gene: TRBJ1-5
d_gene: TRBD1
abundance: .
v_gene: TRBV4-1

CDR3nt: TGTTCCAGCAGCCCTTGGCGAGGGCGAGACGAGCAGTACTTC
CDR3aa: CSSSPWRGRDEQYF
j_gene: TRBJ2-7
d_gene: .
abundance: .
v_gene: TRBV7-9

CDR3nt: TGTGCCAGCAGCGTAGGGAGCTCTGGGGCCAACGTCCTGACTTTC
CDR3aa: CASSVGSSGANVLTF
j_gene: TRBJ2-6
d_gene: .
abundance: .
v_gene: TRBV9

CDR3nt: TGCGCCAGCAGCGGGGAGCTACTCTACGAGCAGTACTTC
CDR3aa: CASSGELLYEQYF
j_gene: TRBJ2-7
d_gene: .
abundance: .
v_gene: TRBV4-1

CDR3nt: TGTGCCTGGAGTGGATTAGCAGCAGATACGCAGTATTTT
CDR3aa: CAWSGLAADTQYF
j_gene: TRBJ2-3
d_gene: .
abundance: .
v_gene: TRBV30

CDR3nt: TGTGCCAGCAGCTTACAAGAGCAAGAGACCCAGTACTTC
CDR3aa: CASSLQEQETQYF
j_gene: TRBJ2-5
d_gene: .
abundance: .
v_gene: TRBV7-9

CDR3nt: TGTGCCAGCAGTCTCTCTAGGACAGGGGATTTAGCTAACTATGGCTACACCTTC
CDR3aa: CASSLSRTGDLANYGYTF
j_gene: TRBJ1-2
d_gene: TRBD1
abundance: .
v_gene: TRBV28

CDR3nt: TGTTCCAGCAGCTTAGACCCGGACAGGCCCTACGAGCAGTACTTC
CDR3aa: CSSSLDPDRPYEQYF
j_gene: TRBJ2-7
d_gene: TRBD1
abundance: .
v_gene: TRBV7-9

CDR3nt: TGCGCCAGCAACTCCCGGACAGGGCGGTCCTACAATGAGCAGTTCTTC
CDR3aa: CASNSRTGRSYNEQFF
j_gene: TRBJ2-1
d_gene: TRBD1
abundance: once
v_gene: TRBV5-1

CDR3nt: TGTGCCAGCAGCTTAGGGACTAGCGCATACAATGAGCAGTTCTTC
CDR3aa: CASSLGTSAYNEQFF
j_gene: TRBJ2-1
d_gene: TRBD2
abundance: .
v_gene: TRBV7-9

CDR3nt: TGTGCCAGCAGCTTAAGTGGACAGGGCTCCACTGAAGCTTTCTTT
CDR3aa: CASSLSGQGSTEAFF
j_gene: TRBJ1-1
d_gene: TRBD1
abundance: .
v_gene: TRBV7-3

CDR3nt: TGTGCCAGCAGCTTGGCGTCCGGTGCGTCGAGCGTCAATGAGCAGTTCTTC
CDR3aa: CASSLASGASSVNEQFF
j_gene: TRBJ2-1
d_gene: .
abundance: few
v_gene: TRBV5-4

CDR3nt: TGTGCCAGCAGTCCTGGGACTAGCTATTTCGAGCAGTACTTC
CDR3aa: CASSPGTSYFEQYF
j_gene: TRBJ2-7
d_gene: TRBD2
abundance: .
v_gene: TRBV27

CDR3nt: TGTGCCAGCAGTTTGACTAGCGGGAGGTCTTATGAGCAGTTCTTC
CDR3aa: CASSLTSGRSYEQFF
j_gene: TRBJ2-1
d_gene: TRBD2
abundance: .
v_gene: TRBV27

CDR3nt: TGTGTCAGCAGCTTGACAGACTACGAGCAGTACTTC
CDR3aa: CVSSLTDYEQYF
j_gene: TRBJ2-7
d_gene: .
abundance: .
v_gene: TRBV7-9

CDR3nt: TGTGCCAGCAGGGGGACAGGTCCCCAATACGAGCAGTACTTC
CDR3aa: CASRGTGPQYEQYF
j_gene: TRBJ2-7
d_gene: TRBD1
abundance: once
v_gene: TRBV6-1

CDR3nt: TGTGCCAGCAGTAGGGGACTAGCCGGCGAGCAGTACTTC
CDR3aa: CASSRGLAGEQYF
j_gene: TRBJ2-7
d_gene: TRBD2
abundance: .
v_gene: TRBV2

CDR3nt: TGTGCCAGCTCACCGCTTGGGACAGGGAAATCAGGAAACACCATATATTTT
CDR3aa: CASSPLGTGKSGNTIYF
j_gene: TRBJ1-3
d_gene: TRBD1
abundance: .
v_gene: TRBV18

CDR3nt: TGTGCCAGCAGTTTTGACTCCCAAGAGACCCAGTACTTC
CDR3aa: CASSFDSQETQYF
j_gene: TRBJ2-5
d_gene: .
abundance: .
v_gene: TRBV6-6

CDR3nt: TGTGCCAGCAGTTTAGGGGTGGGGGGCGAGCAGTACTTC
CDR3aa: CASSLGVGGEQYF
j_gene: TRBJ2-7
d_gene: .
abundance: .
v_gene: TRBV27

CDR3nt: TGTGCCAGCAGTTTGCGGGAGGGCCTCTACGAGCAGTACTTC
CDR3aa: CASSLREGLYEQYF
j_gene: TRBJ2-7
d_gene: TRBD2
abundance: .
v_gene: TRBV27

CDR3nt: TGTGCCAGCAGTGAATCTTCCTACGAGCAGTACTTC
CDR3aa: CASSESSYEQYF
j_gene: TRBJ2-7
d_gene: .
abundance: few
v_gene: TRBV6-1

CDR3nt: TGCGCCAGCAGCTTGTATGGGCCCAAGGGGGAGACCCAGTACTTC
CDR3aa: CASSLYGPKGETQYF
j_gene: TRBJ2-5
d_gene: .
abundance: .
v_gene: TRBV5-1

CDR3nt: TGTGCCAGTAGTATAGGTTCTGTCGGGGACAGGAGCTCTGGGGCCAACGTCCTGACTTTC
CDR3aa: CASSIGSVGDRSSGANVLTF
j_gene: TRBJ2-6
d_gene: TRBD1
abundance: .
v_gene: TRBV19

CDR3nt: TGTGCCAGCAGTTCCCCTAGCGGGGCTTACAATGAGCAGTTCTTC
CDR3aa: CASSSPSGAYNEQFF
j_gene: TRBJ2-1
d_gene: TRBD2
abundance: .
v_gene: TRBV6-5

CDR3nt: TGTGCCAGCAGCTTATTTACCACCGGCGGGGCTCCACTTACAGATACGCAGTATTTT
CDR3aa: CASSLFTTGGAPLTDTQYF
j_gene: TRBJ2-3
d_gene: .
abundance: .
v_gene: TRBV7-3

CDR3nt: TGTGCCAGCAGCCTAGAGAGGGCGCACACTGAAGCTTTCTTT
CDR3aa: CASSLERAHTEAFF
j_gene: TRBJ1-1
d_gene: .
abundance: .
v_gene: TRBV28

CDR3nt: TGTGCCAGCAGGGAACTAGCGGGACGAAGCTCCTACAATGAGCAGTTCTTC
CDR3aa: CASRELAGRSSYNEQFF
j_gene: TRBJ2-1
d_gene: TRBD2
abundance: .
v_gene: TRBV2

CDR3nt: TGTGCCATTGGACTAGCGAACACAGATACGCAGTATTTT
CDR3aa: CAIGLANTDTQYF
j_gene: TRBJ2-3
d_gene: TRBD2
abundance: .
v_gene: TRBV10-3

CDR3nt: TGTGCCAGCAGCCCCGGACAGGGGTCCGCTGAAGCTTTCTTT
CDR3aa: CASSPGQGSAEAFF
j_gene: TRBJ1-1
d_gene: TRBD1
abundance: .
v_gene: TRBV6-1

CDR3nt: TGTGCCAGCAAGGTCTGGGCAAGCTCCTACGAGCAGTACTTC
CDR3aa: CASKVWASSYEQYF
j_gene: TRBJ2-7
d_gene: .
abundance: once
v_gene: TRBV6-4

CDR3nt: TGCGCCAGCAGCTCTGGTCTGGGACAGGTTGCAACTAATGAAAAACTGTTTTTT
CDR3aa: CASSSGLGQVATNEKLFF
j_gene: TRBJ1-4
d_gene: TRBD1
abundance: .
v_gene: TRBV5-1

CDR3nt: TGTGCCAGCAGCTTCCCTGGGACTAGCATCGGCGAGCAGTACTTC
CDR3aa: CASSFPGTSIGEQYF
j_gene: TRBJ2-7
d_gene: TRBD2
abundance: .
v_gene: TRBV7-9

CDR3nt: TGTGCCAGCAGCTTATACTGGACAGGGAACACCGGGGAGCTGTTTTTT
CDR3aa: CASSLYWTGNTGELFF
j_gene: TRBJ2-2
d_gene: TRBD1
abundance: .
v_gene: TRBV7-9

CDR3nt: TGCGCCAGCAGCTTGTGGACAGAGAACACTGAAGCTTTCTTT
CDR3aa: CASSLWTENTEAFF
j_gene: TRBJ1-1
d_gene: .
abundance: .
v_gene: TRBV5-1